The 23 T cell receptor beta chains given below trace back to one sample, sequenced in a study of blood T cells in healthy people across ages. The authors ran a second PCR of about 6 to 11 cycles using a sample-barcoded 5' primer and a J-beta primer mix. MiXCR was run by TCRdb on the 5' RACE reads, yielding one entry per CDR3 protein. The sample shows around 900,000 distinct CDR3 sequences, roughly 26% of them seen only once. Sequences were obtained from blood. These receptors all stem from an elderly woman in good health.

J is TRBJ1-1 and V is TRBV7-2; TRBD1 might be the D (5 bases). V dropped 6 bases and J dropped 3 bases, with 11 bases sitting between them. Germline V CDR1 and CDR2: SGHTA, FQGNSA. This CDR3 contains 13 residues. The CDR3 sequence: CASRSQGYTEAFF. Written as DNA, the CDR3 is TGTGCCAGCAGATCGCAGGGTTACACTGAAGCTTTCTTT. Based on the CDR3 plus reference TRBV7-2 and TRBJ1-1, the full variable domain is GAGVSQSPSNKVTEKGKDVELRCDPISGHTALYWYRQSLGQGLEFLIYFQGNSAPDKSGLPSDRFSAERTGGSVSTLTIQRTQQEDSAVYLCASRSQGYTEAFFGQGTRLTVV.

This clonotype was counted between two and nine times. The chain combines TRBV7-2 with TRBJ2-1; D remains unclear. The V gene's germline CDR1 is SGHTA and CDR2 FQGNSA. The CDR3 length is 13 residues. Trimming pared 7 bases from V and 9 bases from J, leaving 16 bases between. The CDR3 reads CASTPTPGIEQFF. The DNA for the CDR3 is TGTGCCAGCACCCCTACCCCCGGTATTGAGCAGTTCTTC. The variable domain in full, with the rest retrieved from reference TRBV7-2 and TRBJ2-1, is GAGVSQSPSNKVTEKGKDVELRCDPISGHTALYWYRQSLGQGLEFLIYFQGNSAPDKSGLPSDRFSAERTGGSVSTLTIQRTQQEDSAVYLCASTPTPGIEQFFGPGTRLTVL.

This clonotype has ten or more counts. V gene TRBV2 combines with J gene TRBJ1-5; unclear D gene. This CDR3 has 13 amino acids. Germline V gives CDR1 SNHLY, CDR2 FYNNEI. With 2 bases removed from V and 1 base from J, the gap between germline ends came to 3 bases. CDR3 amino acids: CASSERSNQPQHF. The CDR3 DNA reads as TGTGCCAGCAGTGAACGGAGCAATCAGCCCCAGCATTTT.

This clonotype was seen at least ten times. This chain links TRBV13 with TRBJ2-1, with D hard to call. Between the trimmed V and J ends, which lost 0 bases and 10 bases, there was a span of 16 bases. Germline V gene data show CDR1 as PRHDT and CDR2 as FYEKMQ (reference sequence). The CDR3 sequence is 15 residues long. As DNA, the CDR3 is TGTGCCAGCAGCTTAGGCCACGGCACAGCCCAAGAGCAGTTCTTC. This encodes CASSLGHGTAQEQFF.

The table lists this clonotype with many counts. V usage is TRBV28 and J usage is TRBJ2-3; TRBD2 agrees at 8 bases. V lost 1 base to trimming and J lost 2 bases; unmatched junction nucleotides: 5. Germline V lookup: CDR1 MDHEN, CDR2 SYDVKM. CDR3 length equals 16 residues. CDR3 in DNA: TGTGCCAGCAGTTTATTGGGACTAGGGAACACAGATACGCAGTATTTT. Protein sequence: CASSLLGLGNTDTQYF. The variable domain in full, with the rest retrieved from reference TRBV28 and TRBJ2-3, is DVKVTQSSRYLVKRTGEKVFLECVQDMDHENMFWYRQDPGLGLRLIYFSYDVKMKEKGDIPEGYSVSREKKERFSLILESASTNQTSMYLCASSLLGLGNTDTQYFGPGTRLTVL.

This clonotype was counted between two and nine times. The genes are TRBV2 and TRBJ2-5; D is possibly TRBD1 (6 bases). The CDR3 covers 14 residues. Germline V gene data show CDR1 as SNHLY and CDR2 as FYNNEI. Trimming cost V 3 bases and J 2 bases, with 10 bases left between them. The CDR3 protein is CASSEADRQETQYF. The CDR3 DNA follows: TGTGCCAGCAGTGAGGCTGACAGGCAAGAGACCCAGTACTTC.

To note about this clonotype: Being one base from a much bigger clone, this may be a read error. The chain carries TRBV3-1 and TRBJ2-1, with a possible D match to TRBD2 (5 bases). Trimming left V 2 bases short and J 0 bases short, with 17 bases between. Germline values: CDR1 LGHDT, CDR2 YNNKEL (reference sequence). This CDR3 is 18 amino acids long. CDR3 coding DNA: TGTGCCAGCAGCCAAATGTTACAGAGGGTGGACTCCTACAATGAGCAGTTCTTC. It is translated as CASSQMLQRVDSYNEQFF.

The chain links TRBV4-1 to TRBJ2-3, with 8 bases aligning to TRBD1. J was trimmed by 3 bases and V by 2 bases; bases with no gene match: 10. This CDR3 has 17 residues. Germline V CDR1 and CDR2: MGHRA, YSYEKL. The chain's CDR3 is CASSQTPERQGTDTQYF. The CDR3 nucleotides are TGCGCCAGCAGCCAAACCCCGGAGAGACAGGGGACAGATACGCAGTATTTT.

There are many counts of this clonotype. The V gene is TRBV9, the J gene TRBJ2-1, with unresolved D. Germline values: CDR1 SGDLS, CDR2 YYNGEE. This CDR3 comprises 15 residues. V was shortened by 4 bases and J by 3 bases, with 14 bases between the two germline ends. The CDR3 DNA follows: TGTGCCAGCAGCCCAAGCTACACTAACTACAATGAGCAGTTCTTC. Its protein is CASSPSYTNYNEQFF.

Regarding this clonotype: Just one base apart from a much larger clone, this may be a read error. V and J are TRBV12-3 or TRBV12-4 and TRBJ2-1, with 7 bases identical to TRBD2. V trimming: 3 bases; J trimming: 15 bases; junction bases outside the gene matches: 8. The CDR3 has 12 amino acids. The CDR3 loop is CASSLNVGGGFF. CDR3 DNA: TGTGCCAGCAGTTTGAACGTGGGCGGGGGGTTCTTC.

This clonotype has just a few counts. The chain recombines TRBV4-2 with TRBJ2-2; 7 bases match TRBD1. There are 15 residues in the CDR3. Germline trimming cut 1 base from V and 3 bases from J; bases unmatched to any gene: 2. Germline CDR1 LGHNA, CDR2 YNFKEQ. The DNA of the CDR3 is TGTGCCAGCAGCCAAGGCGACAGGGACACCGGGGAGCTGTTTTTT. Translation gives CASSQGDRDTGELFF.

This rearrangement joins TRBV30 to TRBJ1-1; TRBD1 agrees at 8 bases. Germline CDR1 reads GTSNPN; CDR2 reads SVGIG (reference sequence). V lost 8 bases to trimming and J lost 0 bases; unmatched junction nucleotides: 11. The CDR3 totals 15 residues. CDR3 residues: CAGTSPGQVNTEAFF. DNA for the CDR3: TGTGCCGGGACCTCCCCGGGACAGGTGAACACTGAAGCTTTCTTT.

This clonotype was seen many times. The chain uses TRBV2 and TRBJ2-7, with a weak D call TRBD2 (5 bases). Germline assignment: CDR1 SNHLY and CDR2 FYNNEI. Trimming cost V 8 bases and J 2 bases, with 13 bases left between them. This CDR3 has 13 residues. CDR3 coding DNA: TGTGCCAGCCGACTATCAGGAGCCTACGAGCAGTACTTC. It translates to CASRLSGAYEQYF.

This clonotype was observed at least ten times. The chain uses TRBV4-2 and TRBJ2-5; 7 bases align to TRBD1. The CDR3 totals 16 residues. With V trimmed by 0 bases and J by 3 bases, 7 bases remained unmatched. CDR1 and CDR2 (germline): LGHNA, YNFKEQ. Here the CDR3 DNA reads TGTGCCAGCAGCCAAGAGGTCGGGACAGTTGAAGAGACCCAGTACTTC. It translates to CASSQEVGTVEETQYF.

This clonotype showed up many times. This chain uses TRBV11-2 with TRBJ2-5, with D perhaps TRBD2 (5 bases). CDR1 and CDR2 from the germline V gene are SGHAT and FQNNGV. This CDR3 region has 13 residues. Trimming removed 3 bases from V and 5 bases from J, with 10 bases in between. DNA for the CDR3: TGTGCCAGCAGCTTTGCAGGAGGCGAGACCCAGTACTTC. It codes for CASSFAGGETQYF.

In this sample, this clonotype turned up a few times. This chain links TRBV20-1 with TRBJ2-1; TRBD2 matches at 9 bases. This CDR3 is 14 amino acids long. Germline V gene sequence: CDR1 DFQATT, CDR2 SNEGSKA (reference sequence). The trim removed 5 bases at V and 5 bases at J, leaving 7 bases unmatched. CDR3 bases: TGCAGTGCTGGTATGGGCGGGGGGGACAATGAGCAGTTCTTC. Its protein is CSAGMGGGDNEQFF.

This chain links TRBV4-3 with TRBJ2-1, with no clear D. The CDR3 is made up of 11 amino acids. Trimming shortened V by 4 bases and J by 13 bases, and 11 bases separated the two germline ends. The germline gives CDR1 LGHNA, CDR2 YSLEER. The CDR3: CASSPEETQFF. The CDR3 DNA sequence: TGCGCCAGCAGCCCGGAAGAGACCCAGTTCTTC.

This clonotype was detected many times. The chain employs TRBV20-1 and TRBJ2-3; 8 bases line up with TRBD1. V lost 5 bases and J lost 8; bases outside the gene matches: 6. Germline assignment: CDR1 DFQATT and CDR2 SNEGSKA (reference sequence). This CDR3 spans 12 amino acids. CDR3 nucleotides: TGCAGTGCTGGCAAGGACAGGGTTACGCAGTATTTT. Translating gives CSAGKDRVTQYF.

This chain joins TRBV11-3 and TRBJ2-1; tentatively, D is TRBD1 (5 bases). V shed 5 bases and J shed 0 bases, with 11 bases lying between them. Germline V lookup: CDR1 SGHNT, CDR2 YENEEA. The CDR3 has 15 residues. The CDR3 region is CASSRTPYSYNEQFF. For the CDR3, the DNA is TGTGCCAGCAGCCGGACACCTTACTCCTACAATGAGCAGTTCTTC. Full variable domain (remainder filled in from reference TRBV11-3 and TRBJ2-1): EAGVVQSPRYKIIEKKQPVAFWCNPISGHNTLYWYLQNLGQGPELLIRYENEEAVDDSQLPKDRFSAERLKGVDSTLKIQPAELGDSAVYLCASSRTPYSYNEQFFGPGTRLTVL.

This clonotype was detected ten times or more. This chain uses TRBV24-1 with TRBJ2-3, with 11 bases that match TRBD2. Trimming at V came to 5 bases and at J to 2 bases, leaving 2 bases not matched to a gene. From germline, CDR1 is KGHDR and CDR2 SFDVKD. The CDR3 is 15 amino acids. The CDR3 coding sequence is TGTGCCACCAGTGCTAGCGGGGGGTACACAGATACGCAGTATTTT. This sequence encodes CATSASGGYTDTQYF.

A word on this clonotype: A much larger clone is a single base away; this may be a read error. Because the CDR3 is missing its conserved closing phenylalanine or tryptophan, this is likely a read error. The rearrangement uses TRBV20-1 and TRBJ1-4; 10 nucleotides match TRBD1. Germline trimming cut 5 bases from V and 8 bases from J; bases unmatched to any gene: 5. The V gene's germline CDR1 is DFQATT and CDR2 SNEGSKA (reference sequence). The CDR3 has 13 amino acids. CDR3 loop: CSALDRGREKLFL. CDR3 DNA: TGCAGTGCTCTGGACAGGGGGAGGGAAAAACTGTTTTTG.

This rearrangement joins TRBV9 to TRBJ2-5; 8 nucleotides align to TRBD2. The germline V gene encodes CDR1 SGDLS and CDR2 YYNGEE. The CDR3 contains 15 residues. The trim removed 4 bases at V and 5 bases at J, leaving 10 bases unmatched. This CDR3 reads CASSTRTSRPETQYF. The CDR3 DNA reads as TGTGCCAGCAGCACCCGGACTAGCCGGCCCGAGACCCAGTACTTC.

Worth noting for this clonotype: A much larger clonotype is one base distant, so this may be a read error. The conserved final phenylalanine or tryptophan is absent from the CDR3, which likely points to a read error. The chain recombines TRBV7-9 with TRBJ1-2, with no clear D. The CDR3 covers 14 residues. Per germline, CDR1 SEHNR and CDR2 FQNEAQ (reference sequence). V was shortened by 2 bases and J by 4 bases, with 11 bases between the two germline ends. The CDR3 spells CASSLSGISYGYTL. The CDR3 coding sequence is TGTGCCAGCAGCTTATCCGGTATTTCCTATGGCTACACCTTA.